This TCR beta chain was profiled in a study of cytomegalovirus exposure and HLA in healthy donors. Primers: 60 Vbeta forward and 13 Jbeta reverse. Method: immunoSEQ multiplex PCR; TCRdb's copy keeps in-frame clones and lacks some. Of about 210,000 clones listed, roughly 80% are singletons. Comment on this clone: Mismatch with germline at one junction end may stem from a read error.

CDR1 and CDR2 from the germline V gene are SQVTM and ANQGSEA. The CDR3 spans 13 residues. Sequences were obtained from PBMCs. The receptor comes from a man in his forties or fifties in good health and CMV-seropositive. This sequence joins TRBV29-1 and TRBJ1-2; 8 positions match TRBD1. As DNA, the CDR3 is TGCAGCGCCGAGACAGGGGTTATACGCCGAGCCTTCTTC. Translating gives CSAETGVIRRAFF. Together with reference TRBV29-1 and TRBJ1-2, the CDR3 gives the full variable domain: SAVISQKPSRDICQRGTSLTIQCQVDSQVTMMFWYRQQPGQSLTLIATANQGSEATYESGFVIDKFPISRPNLTFSTLTVSNMSPEDSSIYLCSAETGVIRRAFFGSGTRLTVV.